The source of this T cell receptor beta chain is a study of blood T cell repertoires in COVID-19. As for the study in general: Acute and convalescent COVID-19 specimens originated in the United States, Italy and Spain. T cells, B-cell-depleted T cells, or PBMCs supplied cDNA or gDNA.

Sequenced by immunoSEQ multiplex PCR; TCRdb stores in-frame clones only, minus some. The sample yields about 250,000 clones, approximately 82% seen once. This CDR3 is 17 amino acids long. With V trimmed by 4 bases and J by 6 bases, 16 bases remained unmatched. CDR1 is SGHRS and CDR2 is YFSETQ in the germline V gene. The specimen was peripheral blood. The chain recombines TRBV5-1 with TRBJ2-3; 8 positions match TRBD1. The sequence was obtained from a man older than 75 with acute or convalescent COVID-19. CDR3 residues: CASSPHPTDRGGDTQYF. As DNA, the CDR3 is TGCGCCAGCAGCCCTCACCCTACAGACAGGGGAGGCGATACGCAGTATTTT. Full variable domain (missing parts from reference TRBV5-1 and TRBJ2-3): KAGVTQTPRYLIKTRGQQVTLSCSPISGHRSVSWYQQTPGQGLQFLFEYFSETQRNKGNFPGRFSGRQFSNSRSEMNVSTLELGDSALYLCASSPHPTDRGGDTQYFGPGTRLTVL.